This T cell receptor (beta chain) came from a study of blood T cell repertoires in COVID-19. Study information: COVID-19 samples from acute and convalescent phases originated in the United States, Italy and Spain. PBMCs, B-cell-depleted T cells, or T cells were the source of the cDNA or gDNA that made up the material.

CDR1 and CDR2 from the germline V gene are WNHNN and SYGVQD (reference sequence). With 5 bases clipped from V and 6 bases from J, the junction kept 9 bases outside the gene matches. The CDR3 has 15 amino acids. Assay used: immunoSEQ multiplex PCR; TCRdb lists only in-frame clones, some missing. The repertoire holds about 150,000 clones, with about 73% as singletons. This TCR derives from an elderly man with acute or convalescent COVID-19. Sequenced material: peripheral blood. J is TRBJ2-5 and V is TRBV10-1; 10 bases are a match to TRBD1. The CDR3 region has the DNA TGCGCCAGCAGTCCCGGGACAGGGGCTTTACAGACCCAGTACTTC. This translates into CASSPGTGALQTQYF.